Presented here are 2 T cell receptor beta chains from one specimen sequenced in a study of blood T cell repertoires in COVID-19. Data came from immunoSEQ multiplex PCR; TCRdb stores just in-frame clones and leaves some out. The sample includes roughly 260,000 clones, roughly 80% of them seen just once. Sequenced material: peripheral blood. These receptors were obtained from a woman aged 40 to 50 with active or convalescent COVID-19.

The chain employs TRBV28 and TRBJ1-2; TRBD1 might be the D (5 bases). This CDR3 comprises 13 residues. Germline assignment: CDR1 MDHEN and CDR2 SYDVKM. V gave up 2 bases and J gave up 4 bases, with 8 bases separating them. CDR3 bases: TGTGCCAGCAGTTTACGGGGGGGCTATGGCTACACCTTC. Translation: CASSLRGGYGYTF.

V usage is TRBV2 and J usage is TRBJ2-1; 10 nucleotides match TRBD1. Germline V gene data show CDR1 as SNHLY and CDR2 as FYNNEI. With 6 bases clipped from V and 8 bases from J, the junction kept 16 bases outside the gene matches. The CDR3 is 17 residues long. CDR3 sequence reads: CASRPLPFRDRGHEQFF. CDR3 sequence (DNA): TGTGCCAGCAGGCCTCTCCCTTTTCGGGACAGGGGACATGAGCAGTTCTTC.